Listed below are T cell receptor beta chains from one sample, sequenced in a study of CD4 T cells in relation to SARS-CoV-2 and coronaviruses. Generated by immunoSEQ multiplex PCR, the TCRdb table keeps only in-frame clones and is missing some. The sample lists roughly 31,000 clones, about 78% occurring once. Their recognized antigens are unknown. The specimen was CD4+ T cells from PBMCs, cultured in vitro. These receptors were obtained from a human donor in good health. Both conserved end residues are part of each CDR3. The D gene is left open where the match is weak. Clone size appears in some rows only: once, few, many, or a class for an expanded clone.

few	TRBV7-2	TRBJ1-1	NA	CASSFNLNTEAFF	TGTGCCAGCAGCTTTAACTTGAACACTGAAGCTTTCTTT
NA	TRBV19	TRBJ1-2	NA	CASKGGREIYGYTF	TGTGCCAGTAAGGGGGGCAGGGAGATCTATGGCTACACCTTC
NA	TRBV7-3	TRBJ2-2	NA	CASSQTWTGELFF	TGTGCCAGCAGCCAAACTTGGACCGGGGAGCTGTTTTTT
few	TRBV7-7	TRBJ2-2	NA	CASSLSGSRHGELFF	TGTGCTAGCAGCTTGTCGGGGTCCCGGCATGGGGAGCTGTTTTTT
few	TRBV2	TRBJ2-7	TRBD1	CASSPIFGQGGYEQYF	TGTGCCAGCAGTCCCATCTTCGGACAGGGTGGCTACGAGCAGTACTTC
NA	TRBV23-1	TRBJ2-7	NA	CASSQMPFPSYEQYF	TGCGCCAGCAGTCAAATGCCCTTCCCGTCCTACGAGCAGTACTTC
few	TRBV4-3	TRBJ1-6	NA	CASSQGWGEFVSPLHF	TGCGCCAGCAGCCAAGGATGGGGGGAATTTGTGTCACCCCTCCACTTT
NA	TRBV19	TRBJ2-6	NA	CASRGSDGANVLTF	TGTGCCAGTAGGGGGAGCGATGGGGCCAACGTCCTGACTTTC
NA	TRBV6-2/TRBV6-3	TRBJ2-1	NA	CASSSFPVNEQFF	TGTGCCAGCAGTTCCTTTCCGGTGAATGAGCAGTTCTTC
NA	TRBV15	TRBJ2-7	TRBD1	CATKPGQGAREQYF	TGTGCCACCAAACCGGGACAGGGGGCGCGAGAGCAGTACTTC
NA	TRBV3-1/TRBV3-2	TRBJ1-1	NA	CASSQPGHRAFF	TGTGCCAGCAGCCAGCCGGGACACCGAGCTTTCTTT
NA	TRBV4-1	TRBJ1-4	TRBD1	CASSPGRGREKLFF	TGCGCCAGCAGCCCGGGAAGGGGGCGTGAAAAACTGTTTTTT
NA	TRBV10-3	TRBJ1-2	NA	CAISSSDGYTF	TGTGCCATCAGTTCGAGCGATGGCTACACCTTC
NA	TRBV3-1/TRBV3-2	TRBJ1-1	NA	CASSQVNTEAFF	TGTGCCAGCAGCCAAGTGAACACTGAAGCTTTCTTT
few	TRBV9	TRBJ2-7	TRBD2	CASSYWASGTYEQYF	TGTGCCAGCAGCTACTGGGCTAGCGGGACATACGAGCAGTACTTC
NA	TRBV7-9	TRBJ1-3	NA	CASRSTETGNTIYF	TGTGCCAGCAGGTCGACTGAGACTGGAAACACCATATATTTT
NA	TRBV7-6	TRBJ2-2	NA	CASRYIGQNTGELFF	TGTGCCAGCAGATACATAGGACAGAACACCGGGGAGCTGTTTTTT
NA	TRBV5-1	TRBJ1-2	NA	CASSLTERHGYTF	TGCGCCAGCAGCTTGACGGAGAGGCATGGCTACACCTTC
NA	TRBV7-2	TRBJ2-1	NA	CASSLGRLNEQFF	TGTGCCAGCAGCTTAGGAAGGTTGAATGAGCAGTTCTTC
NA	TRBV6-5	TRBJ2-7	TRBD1	CAAQLGQVIYEQYF	TGTGCCGCCCAACTGGGACAGGTAATCTACGAGCAGTACTTC
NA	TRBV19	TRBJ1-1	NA	CASSMFGNTEAFF	TGTGCCAGTAGTATGTTTGGGAACACTGAAGCTTTCTTT
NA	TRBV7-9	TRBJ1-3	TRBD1	CASSLAGTATGNTIYF	TGTGCCAGCAGCTTAGCCGGGACAGCTACAGGAAACACCATATATTTT
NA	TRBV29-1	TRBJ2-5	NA	CSAAGSSMLETQYF	TGCAGCGCCGCCGGGAGTTCAATGTTAGAGACCCAGTACTTC
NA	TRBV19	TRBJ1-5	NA	CASSLSSNQPQHF	TGTGCCAGTAGCCTGAGTAGCAATCAGCCCCAGCATTTT
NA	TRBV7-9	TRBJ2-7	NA	CASSADRNEQYF	TGTGCCAGCAGCGCCGACAGAAACGAGCAGTACTTC
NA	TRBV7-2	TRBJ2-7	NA	CASSRDNYEQYF	TGTGCCAGCAGCCGGGACAACTACGAGCAGTACTTC
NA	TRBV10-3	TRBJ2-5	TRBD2	CAISGSGGAETQYF	TGTGCCATCAGTGGATCGGGAGGTGCTGAGACCCAGTACTTC
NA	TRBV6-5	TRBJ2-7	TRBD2	CASRLADSYEQYF	TGTGCCAGCAGACTAGCGGATTCCTACGAGCAGTACTTC
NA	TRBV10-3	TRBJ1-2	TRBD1	CAISGGQGAIDGYTF	TGTGCCATCAGTGGGGGACAGGGGGCGATCGATGGCTACACCTTC
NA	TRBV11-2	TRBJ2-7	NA	CASRTFQFHEQYF	TGTGCCAGCAGAACGTTTCAGTTCCACGAGCAGTACTTC
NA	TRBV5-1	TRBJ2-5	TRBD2	CASSKGTSGGQETQYF	TGCGCCAGCAGCAAAGGGACTAGCGGGGGCCAAGAGACCCAGTACTTC
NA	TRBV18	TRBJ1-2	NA	CASSPGSFSYGYTF	TGTGCCAGCTCACCAGGTTCCTTCTCCTATGGCTACACCTTC
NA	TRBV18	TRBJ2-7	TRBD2	CASSPGRGDYEQYF	TGTGCCAGCTCACCCGGGCGGGGGGACTACGAGCAGTACTTC
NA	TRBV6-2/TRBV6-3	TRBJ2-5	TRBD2	CASSARLAGGPRRETQYF	TGTGCCAGCAGTGCCCGACTAGCGGGAGGGCCGAGGCGGGAGACCCAGTACTTC
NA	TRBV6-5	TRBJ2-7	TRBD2	CASSSNAGGPYEQYF	TGTGCCAGCAGTTCCAACGCGGGGGGCCCCTACGAGCAGTACTTC
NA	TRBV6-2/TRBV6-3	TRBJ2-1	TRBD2	CASSSSGGAFSYNEQFF	TGTGCCAGCAGCTCTAGCGGGGGGGCGTTCAGCTACAATGAGCAGTTCTTC
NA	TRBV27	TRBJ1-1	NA	CASSLLRGNTEAFF	TGTGCCAGCAGTTTATTGAGGGGGAACACTGAAGCTTTCTTT
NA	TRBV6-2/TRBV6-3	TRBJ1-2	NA	CASSYEQVHGYTF	TGTGCCAGCAGTTACGAACAGGTCCATGGCTACACCTTC
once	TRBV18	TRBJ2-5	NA	CASSPPVSETQYF	TGTGCCAGCTCACCACCGGTTTCGGAGACCCAGTACTTC
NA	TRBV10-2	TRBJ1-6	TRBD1	CASNRQGDSPLHF	TGCGCCAGCAACCGACAGGGAGATTCACCCCTCCACTTT
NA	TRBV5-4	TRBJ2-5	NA	CASSSQETQYF	TGTGCCAGCAGCTCCCAAGAGACCCAGTACTTC
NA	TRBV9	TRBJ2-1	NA	CASSVAPGTNEQFF	TGTGCCAGCAGCGTAGCACCAGGAACCAATGAGCAGTTCTTC
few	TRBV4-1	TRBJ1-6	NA	CASSQVDSNYNSPLHF	TGCGCCAGCAGCCAGGTGGACAGTAATTATAATTCACCCCTCCACTTT
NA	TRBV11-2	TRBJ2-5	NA	CASRSRRKGETQYF	TGTGCCAGCCGTAGCCGGAGGAAGGGAGAGACCCAGTACTTC
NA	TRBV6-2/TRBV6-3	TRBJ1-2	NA	CASSYSPNYGYTF	TGTGCCAGCAGTTACTCGCCTAACTATGGCTACACCTTC
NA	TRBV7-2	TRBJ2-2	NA	CASSLAGVNTGELFF	TGTGCCAGCAGCTTAGCGGGAGTTAACACCGGGGAGCTGTTTTTT
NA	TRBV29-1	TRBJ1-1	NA	CSVEGDSNTEAFF	TGCAGCGTTGAAGGGGATTCAAACACTGAAGCTTTCTTT
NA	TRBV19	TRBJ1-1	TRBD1	CASSPTGVGTEAFF	TGTGCCAGTAGTCCTACAGGGGTTGGAACTGAAGCTTTCTTT
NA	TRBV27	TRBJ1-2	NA	CASSLRGDYGYTF	TGTGCCAGCAGTTTACGTGGGGACTATGGCTACACCTTC
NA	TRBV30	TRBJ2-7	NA	CAWSGTLKGPYEQYF	TGTGCCTGGAGCGGGACCCTCAAGGGACCCTACGAGCAGTACTTC
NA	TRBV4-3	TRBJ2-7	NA	CASSQEGTSYEQYF	TGCGCCAGCAGCCAGGAAGGGACCTCCTACGAGCAGTACTTC
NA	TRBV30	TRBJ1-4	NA	CAWSAGGELFF	TGTGCCTGGAGTGCCGGGGGGGAACTGTTTTTT
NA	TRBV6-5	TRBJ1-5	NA	CASSYGGANQPQHF	TGTGCCAGCAGTTACGGGGGGGCGAATCAGCCCCAGCATTTT
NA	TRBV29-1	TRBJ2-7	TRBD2	CSVEAGAYEQYF	TGCAGCGTTGAGGCGGGGGCCTACGAGCAGTACTTC
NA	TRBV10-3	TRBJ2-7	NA	CAISDGGFYEQYF	TGTGCCATCAGTGACGGGGGCTTCTACGAGCAGTACTTC
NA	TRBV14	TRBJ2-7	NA	CASSHLARHEQYF	TGTGCCAGCAGCCACCTAGCGCGGCACGAGCAGTACTTC
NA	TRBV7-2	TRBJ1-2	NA	CASSVTQGENGYTF	TGTGCCAGCAGCGTAACACAGGGAGAAAATGGCTACACCTTC
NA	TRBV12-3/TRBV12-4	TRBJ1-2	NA	CASSFRGNYGYTF	TGTGCCAGCAGTTTCCGGGGAAACTATGGCTACACCTTC
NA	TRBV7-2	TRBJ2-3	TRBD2	CASSLSGTRRDTQYF	TGTGCCAGCAGCTTAAGTGGGACTAGAAGAGATACGCAGTATTTT